The 20 T cell receptor beta chains below were found in one sample sequenced in a study of monozygotic twins with inflammatory bowel disease. One entry per CDR3 protein, without DNA, is what TCRdb gives after re-calling the 5' RACE reads. This table holds over 130,000 distinct CDR3 sequences. Sequencing input: blood. The receptors here all came from a human donor with ulcerative colitis or Crohn's disease, or a healthy co-twin of an affected twin (not recorded which).

The chain employs TRBV28 and TRBJ2-7; TCRdb gives TRBD1 as the D gene, but with no DNA this cannot be confirmed. Germline CDR1 reads MDHEN; CDR2 reads SYDVKM. The CDR3 contains 15 residues. The CDR3 spells CASSQRTGRTYEQYF.

The genes are TRBV20-1 and TRBJ2-7; absent DNA, TCRdb's TRBD1 call cannot be checked. The CDR3 spans 18 residues. Germline lookup yields CDR1 DFQATT and CDR2 SNEGSKA (reference sequence). CDR3 region: CSARPYGQGMVGGYGQYF.

J is TRBJ2-3 and V is TRBV5-1; TCRdb's D call, TRBD2, is unchecked because there is no DNA. There are 16 residues in the CDR3. Germline CDR1 reads SGHRS; CDR2 reads YFSETQ. The CDR3 loop is CASSARGGRSTDTQYF.

This chain uses TRBV11-2 with TRBJ1-1; checking the TCRdb D call of TRBD1 is not possible without DNA. Per germline, CDR1 SGHAT and CDR2 FQNNGV. There are 15 residues in the CDR3. The CDR3 loop is CASSLAQGLNTEAFF. The variable domain in full, with the rest retrieved from reference TRBV11-2 and TRBJ1-1, is EAGVAQSPRYKIIEKRQSVAFWCNPISGHATLYWYQQILGQGPKLLIQFQNNGVVDDSQLPKDRFSAERLKGVDSTLKIQPAKLEDSAVYLCASSLAQGLNTEAFFGQGTRLTVV.

The V gene is TRBV20-1, the J gene TRBJ2-7; TCRdb's D gene call, TRBD1, goes unchecked for lack of DNA. This CDR3 contains 15 residues. Germline V gene lookup returns CDR1 DFQATT and CDR2 SNEGSKA (reference sequence). CDR3 region: CSAIRQGKPSYEQYF.

V is TRBV6-6 and J is TRBJ2-3. Germline V gene data show CDR1 as MNHNY and CDR2 as SVGAGI (reference sequence). CDR3 size: 13 residues. CDR3 loop: CANRAPGTDTQYF.

The V gene is TRBV5-1, the J gene TRBJ2-7; TCRdb's assignment of TRBD1 cannot be checked, as there is no DNA. The CDR3 has 14 residues. Germline V gives CDR1 SGHRS, CDR2 YFSETQ. The CDR3: CASSLVGQFYEQYF.

J is TRBJ2-1 and V is TRBV11-2; no DNA is available, so the TRBD2 call from TCRdb remains unchecked. From germline, CDR1 is SGHAT and CDR2 FQNNGV. This CDR3 comprises 19 residues. The CDR3 is CASSSDRSGLAGRNNEQFF. The complete variable domain, with remaining parts taken from reference TRBV11-2 and TRBJ2-1, reads EAGVAQSPRYKIIEKRQSVAFWCNPISGHATLYWYQQILGQGPKLLIQFQNNGVVDDSQLPKDRFSAERLKGVDSTLKIQPAKLEDSAVYLCASSSDRSGLAGRNNEQFFGPGTRLTVL.

The rearrangement links TRBV6-5 to TRBJ1-2. Germline V gene data show CDR1 as MNHEY and CDR2 as SVGAGI. The CDR3 is made up of 11 amino acids. CDR3: CASSNRDGYTF.

V is TRBV5-5 and J is TRBJ1-5; TCRdb's D gene call, TRBD1, goes unchecked for lack of DNA. Per germline, CDR1 SGHKS and CDR2 YYEKEE (reference sequence). The CDR3 is 15 residues long. The CDR3 spells CASSGMTGVGQPQHF. The full variable domain, its missing parts supplied by reference TRBV5-5 and TRBJ1-5, is DAGVTQSPTHLIKTRGQQVTLRCSPISGHKSVSWYQQVLGQGPQFIFQYYEKEERGRGNFPDRFSARQFPNYSSELNVNALLLGDSALYLCASSGMTGVGQPQHFGDGTRLSIL.

V and J are TRBV7-9 and TRBJ2-7; the D call from TCRdb, TRBD1, cannot be confirmed without DNA. Germline assignment: CDR1 SEHNR and CDR2 FQNEAQ (reference sequence). This CDR3 is built from 14 residues. CDR3 region: CASRSQVLDNEQYF.

The rearrangement uses TRBV11-2 and TRBJ2-3; TCRdb proposes TRBD2, but this gene call is untestable without DNA. Germline V gene data show CDR1 as SGHAT and CDR2 as FQNNGV. CDR3 length: 18 residues. The CDR3 sequence is CASSSRGTSGGSTDTQYF.

This chain uses TRBV7-2 with TRBJ1-1; TCRdb's assignment of TRBD1 cannot be checked, as there is no DNA. Germline-derived CDR1 and CDR2 are SGHTA and FQGNSA. CDR3 length: 20 residues. The chain's CDR3 is CASSLRLAGTVGEIHTEAFF. Full variable domain (rest looked up from reference TRBV7-2 and TRBJ1-1): GAGVSQSPSNKVTEKGKDVELRCDPISGHTALYWYRQSLGQGLEFLIYFQGNSAPDKSGLPSDRFSAERTGGSVSTLTIQRTQQEDSAVYLCASSLRLAGTVGEIHTEAFFGQGTRLTVV.

This chain's CDR3 is CASSAFAENTEAFF. The chain links TRBV14 to TRBJ1-1. The CDR3 contains 14 residues. Germline CDR1 SGHDN, CDR2 FVKESK.

This rearrangement joins TRBV6-5 to TRBJ1-2; without DNA, the TCRdb call of TRBD1 cannot be checked. The CDR3 has 15 amino acids. The germline gives CDR1 MNHEY, CDR2 SVGAGI. This chain's CDR3 is CASSYRPGWNYGYTF.

The chain joins TRBV7-2 to TRBJ1-4; lacking DNA, the TRBD1 call made by TCRdb goes unchecked. The CDR3 runs to 19 residues. CDR1 is SGHTA and CDR2 is FQGNSA in the germline V gene. The CDR3: CASSLAGARRVATNEKLFF. Using reference TRBV7-2 and TRBJ1-4 for the parts outside the CDR3, the full variable domain is GAGVSQSPSNKVTEKGKDVELRCDPISGHTALYWYRQSLGQGLEFLIYFQGNSAPDKSGLPSDRFSAERTGGSVSTLTIQRTQQEDSAVYLCASSLAGARRVATNEKLFFGSGTQLSVL.

V and J are TRBV7-6 and TRBJ2-7; checking the TCRdb D call of TRBD2 is not possible without DNA. Germline V lookup: CDR1 SGHVS, CDR2 FNYEAQ. The CDR3 consists of 13 residues. CDR3 region: CASSGWEVDEQYF.

The chain has TRBV20-1 and TRBJ2-5; the TCRdb D gene call, TRBD2, has no DNA to confirm it. The CDR3 totals 16 residues. Germline-derived CDR1 and CDR2 are DFQATT and SNEGSKA (reference sequence). The CDR3 loop is CSATGTSGGPQETQYF.

This chain uses TRBV7-2 with TRBJ2-7. This CDR3 contains 15 residues. CDR1 is SGHTA, CDR2 FQGNSA, per germline. This CDR3 reads CASSFTITYPYEQYF. Variable domain in full (rest from reference TRBV7-2 and TRBJ2-7): GAGVSQSPSNKVTEKGKDVELRCDPISGHTALYWYRQSLGQGLEFLIYFQGNSAPDKSGLPSDRFSAERTGGSVSTLTIQRTQQEDSAVYLCASSFTITYPYEQYFGPGTRLTVT.

The chain couples TRBV12-3 or TRBV12-4 to TRBJ1-3. The CDR3 runs 14 residues. The CDR3 protein is CASSRTVSGNTIYF.